These 16 T cell receptor beta chains originate from one sample sequenced in a study of T cells in women clearing cervical HPV infection (dated by TCRdb to the late 2010s). The library was produced with the immunoSEQ multiplex PCR assay. Held by TCRdb, this immuneACCESS table contains in-frame sequences only and omits some clones. Under half of the omission traces to an unresolved V gene where checked; the cause of the rest is unknown. The sample's table lists a count of about 23,000 clones. Together, the top ten hold more than 8.5% of the sample. Sequenced sample: blood buffy coat. These receptors all come from a woman between 18 and 69 years old with a cervical HPV16 infection that either progressed to CIN3+ or cleared (not recorded which).

Concerning this clone: With the read ending 3 residues before the CDR3 end, the germline J gene is used to fill in that end. V gene TRBV29-1 combines with J gene TRBJ1-4; 12 nucleotides match TRBD1. The ends lost 4 bases at V and 7 bases at J; junction bases unmatched: 4. The CDR3 length is 14 residues. In germline, CDR1 is SQVTM, CDR2 ANQGSEA. The part of the CDR3 DNA that was read is TGCAGCGTTGCGGGACAGGGGGCGGGTGAAAAA. Translation: CSVAGQGAGEK. The full CDR3 protein is CSVAGQGAGEKLFF.

As to this clone: The read stops 3 residues short of the end of the CDR3; the missing end is completed from the germline J gene. The chain links TRBV20-1 to TRBJ2-3; maybe TRBD2 (7 bases). V gave up 7 bases and J gave up 6 bases, with 14 bases separating them. Germline V gives CDR1 DFQATT, CDR2 SNEGSKA (reference sequence). This CDR3 has 12 amino acids. This CDR3 is CSVGGLGDTQYF. The CDR3 bases that were read are TGCAGTGTCGGGGGGCTTGGGGATACG.

The covered CDR3 bases are TGTGCCATCAGTGATCCCGGACTAGTTGAAACCACAGATACG. This codes for CAISDPGLVETTDT. The full-length CDR3 reads as CAISDPGLVETTDTQYF. The rearrangement uses TRBV10-3 and TRBJ2-3, with TRBD2 matching 7 bases. The sequenced fragment ends 3 residues before the CDR3 boundary, so the rest is inferred from the germline J gene. This CDR3 contains 17 residues. Germline-derived CDR1 and CDR2 are ENHRY and SYGVKD. Trimming cost V 3 bases and J 2 bases; bases outside gene matches: 11.

With regard to this clone: The read is 3 residues too short to cover the CDR3 end, so that end is filled in from the germline J gene. This sequence joins TRBV28 and TRBJ2-1; 7 bases are shared with TRBD1. The germline gives CDR1 MDHEN, CDR2 SYDVKM. With 4 bases clipped from V and 3 bases from J, the junction kept 6 bases outside the gene matches. This CDR3 is built from 15 residues. The CDR3 loop is CASSWTGKNYNEQFF. CDR3 bases read: TGTGCCAGCAGTTGGACAGGTAAAAACTACAATGAG.

Concerning this clone itself: The CDR3 end lies 3 residues beyond the end of the read and is filled in from the germline J gene. V is TRBV6-1 and J is TRBJ2-7, with 8 nucleotides matching TRBD2. The V gene end was trimmed by 2 bases and the J gene end by 2 bases; junction bases not matched to a gene: 5. CDR3 length equals 15 residues. CDR1 and CDR2 (germline): MNHNS, SASEGT. This CDR3 is CASSERISGAYEQYF. CDR3 DNA, as far as it was read: TGTGCCAGCAGTGAACGTATTAGCGGGGCCTACGAG.

Turning to this clone: The read finishes 3 residues shy of the CDR3 end, and the germline J gene is used to complete it. This chain joins TRBV20-1 and TRBJ1-2, with 11 bases that match TRBD1. Trimming cost V 0 bases and J 3 bases; bases outside gene matches: 3. Germline V gives CDR1 DFQATT, CDR2 SNEGSKA (reference sequence). The CDR3 sequence is 15 residues long. The covered CDR3 bases are TGCAGTGCTAGAGACCGGACAGGGGGCGACTATGGC. It codes for CSARDRTGGDYG. The full CDR3 protein reads CSARDRTGGDYGYTF.

Notes on this clone: The read comes to an end 3 residues before the CDR3 does, leaving the germline J gene to fill in the end. The sample contains more than one DNA sequence encoding this CDR3. This chain links TRBV6-2 or TRBV6-3 with TRBJ1-5; TRBD1 matches at 9 bases. Unmatched junction bases numbered 8, after V lost 6 bases and J lost 2 bases. The CDR3 spans 16 residues. CDR1 MNHEY and CDR2 SVGEGT come from the germline V gene. The CDR3 is CASRMDRGRGNQPQHF. The covered CDR3 bases are TGTGCCAGCAGGATGGACAGGGGTAGGGGCAATCAGCCC.

In regard to this clone: The read is 3 residues too short to cover the CDR3 end, so that end is filled in from the germline J gene. This sequence joins TRBV7-9 and TRBJ2-3; tentative D call: TRBD2 (5 bases). CDR1 and CDR2 (germline): SEHNR, FQNEAQ (reference sequence). The germline V and J ends were trimmed by 5 bases and 4 bases, with 10 bases remaining between them. This CDR3 has 13 residues. The CDR3 sequence: CASSTGGSDTQYF. The sequenced CDR3 bases are TGTGCCAGCAGCACGGGCGGGTCAGATACG. Looking up the rest from reference TRBV7-9 and TRBJ2-3 gives the full variable domain: DTGVSQNPRHKITKRGQNVTFRCDPISEHNRLYWYRQTLGQGPEFLTYFQNEAQLEKSRLLSDRFSAERPKGSFSTLEIQRTEQGDSAMYLCASSTGGSDTQYFGPGTRLTVL.

As concerns this clone: The CDR3 end falls 3 residues outside the read, so it is completed with the germline J gene. V usage is TRBV18 and J usage is TRBJ1-6; weak D call: TRBD1 (6 bases). Germline V gives CDR1 KGHSH, CDR2 LQKENI. The germline V and J ends were trimmed by 6 bases and 0 bases, with 9 bases remaining between them. This CDR3 is built from 15 residues. Here the CDR3 reads CASSRGGSYNSPLHF. CDR3 DNA, as far as it was read: TGTGCCAGCTCCAGGGGTGGCTCCTATAATTCACCC.

Comment on this clone: The sequence runs out 3 residues before the end of the CDR3; the remainder is reconstructed from the germline J gene. The rearrangement uses TRBV5-1 and TRBJ2-2, with TRBD1 matching 7 bases. CDR1 is SGHRS and CDR2 is YFSETQ in the germline V gene. The CDR3 covers 17 residues. J gave up 0 bases and V 3 bases, and 8 bases lay outside the gene matches. CDR3 DNA, as far as it was read: TGCGCCAGCAGCTCTCCCGGGACAGCAACGAACACCGGGGAG. This sequence encodes CASSSPGTATNTGE. The full CDR3 protein reads CASSSPGTATNTGELFF.

With regard to this clone: The sequenced fragment ends 3 residues before the CDR3 boundary, so the rest is inferred from the germline J gene. This chain uses TRBV18 with TRBJ2-7; D uncertain. The CDR3 extends over 15 amino acids. The V end lost 2 bases, the J end lost 2 bases, and 13 bases lay between the germline ends. Germline CDR1 KGHSH, CDR2 LQKENI. The part of the CDR3 DNA that was read is TGTGCCAGCTCACCAAGTGGGTATAGCCCCTACGAG. Translated, it gives CASSPSGYSPYE. In full, the CDR3 is CASSPSGYSPYEQYF.

Concerning this clone itself: The CDR3 end is not reached by the read, which stops 3 residues before it; the germline J gene fills it in. The gene calls are TRBV30 and TRBJ2-1, with TRBD2 identical over 9 bases. The CDR3 is 14 residues long. V lost 2 bases and J lost 6; bases outside the gene matches: 5. Germline CDR1 and CDR2: GTSNPN and SVGIG (reference sequence). CDR3 bases read: TGTGCCTGGAGTCCGGGACTAGCCTTCAATGAG. It encodes CAWSPGLAFNE. The entire CDR3 is CAWSPGLAFNEQFF.

As regards this clone: The CDR3 end falls 3 residues outside the read, so it is completed with the germline J gene. V is TRBV20-1 and J is TRBJ2-7, with a tentative D call TRBD1 (7 bases). Germline CDR1 reads DFQATT; CDR2 reads SNEGSKA (reference sequence). V was trimmed by 3 bases and J by 2 bases, leaving 20 bases between them. The CDR3 is made up of 16 amino acids. CDR3 sequence reads: CSASSGGGQSTYEQYF. The CDR3 bases that were read are TGCAGTGCTAGTAGTGGAGGGGGACAGAGCACCTACGAG.

Regarding this clone: The read stops 3 residues short of the end of the CDR3; the missing end is completed from the germline J gene. The V gene is TRBV30, the J gene TRBJ2-7; 10 bases map to TRBD2. Germline CDR1 reads GTSNPN; CDR2 reads SVGIG (reference sequence). V gave up 3 bases and J gave up 5 bases; unmatched junction bases: 7. The CDR3 runs to 14 residues. The CDR3 region is CAWSPGAGGDEQYF. The DNA read from the CDR3 is TGTGCCTGGAGCCCGGGAGCGGGAGGGGACGAG. The variable domain in full, with the rest retrieved from reference TRBV30 and TRBJ2-7, is SQTIHQWPATLVQPVGSPLSLECTVEGTSNPNLYWYRQAAGRGLQLLFYSVGIGQISSEVPQNLSASRPQDRQFILSSKKLLLSDSGFYLCAWSPGAGGDEQYFGPGTRLTVT.

About this clone: Read data end 3 residues before the CDR3 end; the end is taken from the germline J gene. The V gene is TRBV2, the J gene TRBJ1-1, with a tentative D call TRBD1 (5 bases). Germline assignment: CDR1 SNHLY and CDR2 FYNNEI. The CDR3 consists of 15 residues. The ends were cut back, 10 bases at V and 1 base at J, with 19 bases in the middle. CDR3 sequence: CATSPLRGANTEAFF. The DNA read from the CDR3 is TGTGCCACCAGCCCCCTTCGAGGGGCGAACACTGAA. The whole variable domain, filled in from reference TRBV2 and TRBJ1-1, reads EPEVTQTPSHQVTQMGQEVILRCVPISNHLYFYWYRQILGQKVEFLVSFYNNEISEKSEIFDDQFSVERPDGSNFTLKIRSTKLEDSAMYFCATSPLRGANTEAFFGQGTRLTVV.

Notes on this clone: The read terminates 3 residues before the CDR3 end, so the remaining end is supplied by the germline J gene. The chain combines TRBV19 with TRBJ2-1, with D unclear. V lost 1 base to trimming and J lost 3 bases, with 7 bases between them. Germline V gene lookup returns CDR1 LNHDA and CDR2 SQIVND (reference sequence). The CDR3 totals 14 residues. The chain's CDR3 is CASSIAAVYNEQFF. The DNA read from the CDR3 is TGTGCCAGTAGTATAGCTGCGGTCTACAATGAG.